A selection of T cell receptor beta chains follows, all from one sample in a study of Tregs in tolerant kidney transplant recipients. Repertoires were generated with immunoSEQ multiplex PCR, while TCRdb's copy carries only in-frame clones and drops some. The sample yields about 110,000 clones, 90% seen once. The sample was CD4+ T cells from blood, taken before the transplant. The receptors here all came from a human donor who received a combined kidney and bone marrow transplant. The CDR3 runs from the conserved cysteine through the conserved F or W.

J: TRBJ2-7; length: 15; V: TRBV19; CDR3: CASSIYPGLASEQYF
J: TRBJ2-3; length: 15; V: TRBV2; CDR3: CATTGLAGWTDTQYF
J: TRBJ2-3; length: 14; V: TRBV18; CDR3: CASVEGQGTDTQYF
J: TRBJ1-2; length: 15; V: TRBV28; CDR3: CASSSPGTGNYGYTF
J: TRBJ2-6; length: 17; V: TRBV5-3; CDR3: CARSPLLGGTGANVLTF
J: TRBJ1-1; length: 12; V: TRBV5-5; CDR3: CASSPTVTEAFF
J: TRBJ1-5; length: 15; V: TRBV10-3; CDR3: CAISVVRGLDGPQHF
J: TRBJ1-2; length: 14; V: TRBV12-1; CDR3: CASSFEQGWKGYTF
J: TRBJ2-4; length: 15; V: TRBV28; CDR3: CASSTRQLAKNIQYF
J: TRBJ1-1; length: 13; V: TRBV18; CDR3: CASSPGGDREAFF
J: TRBJ1-5; length: 15; V: TRBV6-1; CDR3: CASSRDRNSNQPQHF
J: TRBJ1-1; length: 14; V: TRBV7-2; CDR3: CASSPNAGGTEAFF
J: TRBJ2-3; length: 15; V: TRBV7-9; CDR3: CATTPGGQGADTQYF
J: TRBJ2-4; length: 18; V: TRBV5-1; CDR3: CASSLARTDQGVKNIQYF
J: TRBJ2-5; length: 17; V: TRBV28; CDR3: CASSFGQRKASRETQYF
J: TRBJ1-4; length: 15; V: TRBV29-1; CDR3: CSVEVYSATNEKLFF
J: TRBJ2-7; length: 15; V: TRBV12-2; CDR3: CASRLGDRGPYEQYF
J: TRBJ1-6; length: 16; V: TRBV9; CDR3: CASSVAAGQNNSPLHF
J: TRBJ2-5; length: 16; V: TRBV11-2; CDR3: CASSLVRTGTVGTQYF
J: TRBJ2-1; length: 14; V: TRBV11-3; CDR3: CASSPERERNEQFF
J: TRBJ1-4; length: 14; V: TRBV7-9; CDR3: CASSFLETGEKLFF
J: TRBJ1-1; length: 15; V: TRBV29-1; CDR3: CSVGPRLRANTEAFF
J: TRBJ2-5; length: 15; V: TRBV29-1; CDR3: CSVFGNRGFQETQYF
J: TRBJ1-1; length: 15; V: TRBV27; CDR3: CASSFLQGARTEAFF
J: TRBJ2-7; length: 16; V: TRBV15; CDR3: CATSRAGPLAREPQYF
J: TRBJ2-1; length: 13; V: TRBV29-1; CDR3: CSIPRLAANEQFF
J: TRBJ1-2; length: 14; V: TRBV19; CDR3: CASSLGQGSYGYTF
J: TRBJ2-5; length: 11; V: TRBV10-3; CDR3: CAIKGGETQYF
J: TRBJ1-3; length: 14; V: TRBV7-8; CDR3: CASSLQGYGNTIYF
J: TRBJ1-1; length: 12; V: TRBV4-3; CDR3: CASSRQGDEAFF
J: TRBJ1-3; length: 15; V: TRBV30; CDR3: CAWTRGHSSGNTIYF
J: TRBJ2-7; length: 14; V: TRBV5-1; CDR3: CASSFKGQGWEQYF
J: TRBJ2-5; length: 16; V: TRBV7-2; CDR3: CASSLAGTGAGETQYF
J: TRBJ1-1; length: 13; V: TRBV11-2; CDR3: CASSLEWGAEAFF
J: TRBJ1-5; length: 16; V: TRBV30; CDR3: CAWSGVKFGQGKPQHF
J: TRBJ1-1; length: 17; V: TRBV19; CDR3: CASSKATGARGNTEAFF
J: TRBJ2-1; length: 16; V: TRBV7-2; CDR3: CASSLASGRGYNEQFF
J: TRBJ2-1; length: 13; V: TRBV5-1; CDR3: CASNPSSYNEQFF
J: TRBJ2-7; length: 16; V: TRBV6-6; CDR3: CASSYSPRGGTYEQYF
J: TRBJ1-1; length: 11; V: TRBV6-1; CDR3: CATGKNTEAFF
J: TRBJ1-2; length: 12; V: TRBV7-9; CDR3: CASSLIEYGYTF
J: TRBJ1-5; length: 13; V: TRBV7-2; CDR3: CASSYSGAQPQHF
J: TRBJ1-3; length: 15; V: TRBV30; CDR3: CAWSVLGGSGNTIYF
J: TRBJ2-3; length: 13; V: TRBV12-5; CDR3: CASCLPLGGTQYF
J: TRBJ1-2; length: 15; V: TRBV28; CDR3: CASRFRDRGLGGYTF
J: TRBJ1-2; length: 15; V: TRBV28; CDR3: CASTGGGSPNYGYTF
J: TRBJ2-3; length: 16; V: TRBV11-2; CDR3: CASSSDRGRFTDTQYF
J: TRBJ2-7; length: 12; V: TRBV23-1; CDR3: CASTNRNYEQYF
J: TRBJ1-1; length: 13; V: TRBV10-1; CDR3: CASSLDRDTEAFF
J: TRBJ2-5; length: 12; V: TRBV28; CDR3: CASSFQKETQYF
J: TRBJ2-1; length: 18; V: TRBV5-1; CDR3: CASSLPGLAGASYNEQFF
J: TRBJ2-7; length: 12; V: TRBV11-2; CDR3: CASSLTGVDQYF
J: TRBJ2-3; length: 15; V: TRBV5-1; CDR3: CASSLGGLVTDTQYF
J: TRBJ1-1; length: 14; V: TRBV5-5; CDR3: CASSPIRTGTEAFF
J: TRBJ2-6; length: 23; V: TRBV27; CDR3: CASSLPPWGSRLAGDSGANVLTF
J: TRBJ1-4; length: 14; V: TRBV19; CDR3: CASSIQGANEKLFF
J: TRBJ2-1; length: 13; V: TRBV28; CDR3: CASSARAGNEQFF
J: TRBJ2-1; length: 14; V: TRBV19; CDR3: CASIGTSNYNEQFF
J: TRBJ1-1; length: 13; V: TRBV2; CDR3: CASREQGGAEAFF
J: TRBJ2-2; length: 17; V: TRBV28; CDR3: CASRVRIFSKGTGELFF